The 5 T cell receptor beta chains presented below share a single source sample, sequenced in a study of cytotoxic CD8 clonotypes in ibrutinib-treated CLL. Profiling relied on immunoSEQ multiplex PCR, and the TCRdb table lists in-frame clones only, not all of them. This table has 250,000 to 350,000 clones, around 77% appearing once. Sequenced here: PBMCs, sampled at disease progression, from a patient treated with ibrutinib. These receptors were taken from a human donor with chronic lymphocytic leukemia.

The chain carries TRBV18 and TRBJ1-4; TRBD1 is a possible D gene (5 bases). Germline V gene lookup returns CDR1 KGHSH and CDR2 LQKENI. V was shortened by 2 bases and J by 6 bases, with 16 bases between the two germline ends. The CDR3 sequence is 16 residues long. Written as DNA, the CDR3 is TGTGCCAGCTCACCAAAGTTGGGGCGCAAAGATGAAAAACTGTTTTTT. This encodes CASSPKLGRKDEKLFF. The entire variable domain, with the rest obtained from reference TRBV18 and TRBJ1-4, is as follows: NAGVMQNPRHLVRRRGQEARLRCSPMKGHSHVYWYRQLPEEGLKFMVYLQKENIIDESGMPKERFSAEFPKEGPSILRIQQVVRGDSAAYFCASSPKLGRKDEKLFFGSGTQLSVL.

The chain employs TRBV5-1 and TRBJ2-1, with 8 positions matching TRBD1. The ends lost 0 bases at V and 6 bases at J; junction bases unmatched: 5. The CDR3 totals 15 residues. The V gene's germline CDR1 is SGHRS and CDR2 YFSETQ. CDR3 in DNA: TGCGCCAGCAGCTTGGTTCAGGGGGCGGGCAATGAGCAGTTCTTC. This encodes CASSLVQGAGNEQFF.

This chain connects TRBV5-1 to TRBJ2-1; the match to TRBD2 covers 12 bases. Germline-derived CDR1 and CDR2 are SGHRS and YFSETQ. V lost 0 bases, J lost 4 bases, and 5 bases stayed unmatched. CDR3 length: 17 residues. The CDR3 DNA follows: TGCGCCAGCAGCTTGGGAGGACTAGCGGGGCTGTACAATGAGCAGTTCTTC. Amino acid sequence: CASSLGGLAGLYNEQFF.

The rearrangement joins TRBV6-5 to TRBJ1-5, with D unresolved. This CDR3 region has 11 residues. Looked up from germline, CDR1 is MNHEY and CDR2 is SVGAGI. Deletions cut 5 bases from V and 7 bases from J, with 6 bases between. The CDR3 sequence: CASSDSQPQHF. The CDR3 DNA sequence: TGTGCCAGCAGTGATTCGCAGCCCCAGCATTTT.

This chain connects TRBV5-1 to TRBJ2-5; 8 positions agree with TRBD1. Trimming cost V 0 bases and J 4 bases; bases outside gene matches: 8. Looked up from germline, CDR1 is SGHRS and CDR2 is YFSETQ. The CDR3 has 16 residues. The CDR3 DNA reads as TGCGCCAGCAGCTTGGCCCGATCAGGGGGCGCAGAGACCCAGTACTTC. Its protein product is CASSLARSGGAETQYF.